The 3 T cell receptor beta chains below were found in one sample sequenced in a study of glioma-infiltrating T cells after dendritic cell vaccination. Clones were sequenced by immunoSEQ multiplex PCR, and TCRdb holds only the in-frame ones, with some missing. The sample lists about 38,000 clones; around four fifths were seen once. The input for sequencing was blood, taken before dendritic cell vaccination. The receptors derive from a human donor with glioblastoma.

The chain is built from TRBV19 and TRBJ1-5; TRBD1 might be the D (5 bases). This CDR3 has 15 amino acids. Germline V lookup: CDR1 LNHDA, CDR2 SQIVND (reference sequence). V was pared by 2 bases and J by 7 bases, with 15 bases between. The CDR3, as DNA: TGTGCCAGTAGTATAAGGGGAGGGGTGGGGCAGCCCCAGCATTTT. Protein sequence: CASSIRGGVGQPQHF. The variable domain in full, with the rest retrieved from reference TRBV19 and TRBJ1-5, is DGGITQSPKYLFRKEGQNVTLSCEQNLNHDAMYWYRQDPGQGLRLIYYSQIVNDFQKGDIAEGYSVSREKKESFPLTVTSAQKNPTAFYLCASSIRGGVGQPQHFGDGTRLSIL.

This rearrangement joins TRBV19 to TRBJ2-5; 8 positions agree with TRBD2. The CDR3 consists of 14 residues. Trimming removed 6 bases from V and 4 bases from J; junction bases left unmatched: 7. Germline V CDR1 and CDR2: LNHDA, SQIVND (reference sequence). CDR3 bases: TGTGCCAGTAGCTTCGGGGGGGGCCTAGAGACCCAGTACTTC. Amino acid sequence: CASSFGGGLETQYF. Full variable domain (remainder filled in from reference TRBV19 and TRBJ2-5): DGGITQSPKYLFRKEGQNVTLSCEQNLNHDAMYWYRQDPGQGLRLIYYSQIVNDFQKGDIAEGYSVSREKKESFPLTVTSAQKNPTAFYLCASSFGGGLETQYFGPGTRLLVL.

The genes are TRBV9 and TRBJ2-5, with TRBD1 matching over 11 bases. The trim removed 5 bases at V and 4 bases at J, leaving 10 bases unmatched. The CDR3 extends over 16 amino acids. Germline V gene lookup returns CDR1 SGDLS and CDR2 YYNGEE. CDR3 sequence: CASSKAIGTGGETQYF. CDR3 in DNA: TGTGCCAGCAGTAAGGCTATAGGGACAGGGGGAGAGACCCAGTACTTC.